A single TCR beta chain is shown here with its context. The ends were cut back, 2 bases at V and 3 bases at J, with 7 bases in the middle. The CDR3 contains 14 residues. Germline-derived CDR1 and CDR2 are SGHNT and YENEEA. This entry comes from a study of blood T cell repertoires in COVID-19. Whole-study context: There were acute and convalescent COVID-19 samples, and they came from the United States, Italy and Spain. T cells, B-cell-depleted T cells, or PBMCs provided the cDNA or gDNA that served as material.

Clones were read by immunoSEQ multiplex PCR, and TCRdb kept only the in-frame ones, dropping some. The repertoire holds roughly 100,000 clones, about nine tenths seen once, with 17% in the top ten. This TCR came from a woman aged 80 or over in a cohort sampled during active COVID-19. The sequenced sample consisted of peripheral blood. The genes are TRBV11-3 and TRBJ2-2, with a tentative D call TRBD1 (6 bases). Here the CDR3 reads CASSLQGYTGELFF. In DNA form, the CDR3 reads TGTGCCAGCAGCTTACAGGGGTACACCGGGGAGCTGTTTTTT.